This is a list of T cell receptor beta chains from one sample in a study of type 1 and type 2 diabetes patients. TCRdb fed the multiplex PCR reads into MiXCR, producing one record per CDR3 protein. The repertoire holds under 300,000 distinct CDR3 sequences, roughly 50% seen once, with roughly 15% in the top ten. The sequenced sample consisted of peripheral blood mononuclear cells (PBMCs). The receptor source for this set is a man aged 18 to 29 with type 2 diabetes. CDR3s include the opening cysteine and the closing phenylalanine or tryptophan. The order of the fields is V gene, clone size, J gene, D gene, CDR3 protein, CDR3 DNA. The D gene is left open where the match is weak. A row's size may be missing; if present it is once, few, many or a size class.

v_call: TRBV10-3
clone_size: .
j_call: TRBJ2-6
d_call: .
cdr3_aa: CAISESGAGANVLTF
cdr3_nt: TGTGCCATCAGTGAGTCGGGGGCTGGGGCCAACGTCCTGACTTTC

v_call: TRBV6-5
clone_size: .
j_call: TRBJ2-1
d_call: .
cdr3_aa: CASSVLPNRREQFF
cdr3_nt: TGTGCCAGCAGCGTATTGCCCAACCGGCGTGAGCAGTTCTTC

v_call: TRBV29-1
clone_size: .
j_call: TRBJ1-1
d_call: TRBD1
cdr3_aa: CSVRQGNTEAFF
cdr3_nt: TGCAGCGTTAGACAGGGAAACACTGAAGCTTTCTTT

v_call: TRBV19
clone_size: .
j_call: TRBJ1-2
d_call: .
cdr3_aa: CASREDNYGYTF
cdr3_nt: TGTGCCAGTAGAGAAGACAACTATGGCTACACCTTC

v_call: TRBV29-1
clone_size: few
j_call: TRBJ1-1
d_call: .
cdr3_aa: CSVGMMNTEAFF
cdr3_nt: TGCAGCGTAGGGATGATGAACACTGAAGCTTTCTTT

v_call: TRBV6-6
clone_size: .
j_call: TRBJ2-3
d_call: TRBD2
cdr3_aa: CASSPTSGGSTDTQYF
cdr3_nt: TGTGCCAGCAGTCCCACTAGCGGGGGAAGCACAGATACGCAGTATTTT

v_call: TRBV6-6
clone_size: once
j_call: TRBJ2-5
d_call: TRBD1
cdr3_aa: CASSYTGQGIKTQYF
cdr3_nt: TGTGCCAGCAGTTACACGGGACAGGGAATCAAGACCCAGTACTTC

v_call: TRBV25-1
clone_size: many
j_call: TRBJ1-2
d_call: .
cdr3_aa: CASSQEGWNGYTF
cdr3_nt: TGTGCCAGCAGCCAAGAGGGGTGGAATGGCTACACCTTC

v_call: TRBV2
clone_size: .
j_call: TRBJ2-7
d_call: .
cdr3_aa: CTSSGPYEQYF
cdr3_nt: TGTACCAGCAGTGGCCCCTACGAGCAGTACTTC

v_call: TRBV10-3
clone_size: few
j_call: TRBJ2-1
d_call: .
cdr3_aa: CASGGGWNEQFF
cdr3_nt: TGTGCCAGCGGCGGGGGCTGGAATGAGCAGTTCTTC

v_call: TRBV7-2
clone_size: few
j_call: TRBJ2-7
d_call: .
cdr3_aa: CASSLAGGNTYEQYF
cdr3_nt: TGTGCCAGCAGCTTAGCGGGAGGCAACACCTACGAGCAGTACTTC

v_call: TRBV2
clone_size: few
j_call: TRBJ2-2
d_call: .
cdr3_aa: CASGFLQGEANTGELFF
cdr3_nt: TGTGCCAGCGGGTTTCTACAGGGTGAGGCGAACACCGGGGAGCTGTTTTTT

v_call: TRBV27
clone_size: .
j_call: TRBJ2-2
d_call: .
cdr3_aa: CASSLYPGELFF
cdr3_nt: TGTGCCAGCAGTTTATATCCCGGGGAGCTGTTTTTT

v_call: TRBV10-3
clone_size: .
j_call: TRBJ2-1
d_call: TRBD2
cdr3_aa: CAISAFSGGAYNEQFF
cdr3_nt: TGTGCCATCAGTGCTTTTAGCGGGGGGGCTTACAATGAGCAGTTCTTC

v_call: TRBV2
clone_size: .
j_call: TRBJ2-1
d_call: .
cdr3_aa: CASSDLQGNEQFF
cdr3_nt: TGTGCCAGCAGTGACCTCCAGGGCAATGAGCAGTTCTTC

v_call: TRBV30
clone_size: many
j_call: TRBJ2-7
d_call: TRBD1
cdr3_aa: CAWSFGTVPYEQYF
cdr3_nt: TGTGCCTGGAGTTTCGGGACAGTCCCCTACGAGCAGTACTTC

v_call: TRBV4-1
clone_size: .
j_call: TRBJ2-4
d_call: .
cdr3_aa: CASSQVGNIQYF
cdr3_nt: TGCGCCAGCAGCCAAGTCGGGAACATTCAGTACTTC

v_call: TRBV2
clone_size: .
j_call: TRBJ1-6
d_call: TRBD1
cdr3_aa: CASRRVDRGNSPLHF
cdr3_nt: TGTGCCAGCAGGAGGGTCGACAGGGGTAATTCACCCCTCCACTTT

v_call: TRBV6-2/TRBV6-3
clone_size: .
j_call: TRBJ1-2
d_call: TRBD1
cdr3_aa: CDSASQGTVKGYTF
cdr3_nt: TGTGACAGCGCCTCTCAAGGGACAGTCAAGGGCTACACCTTC

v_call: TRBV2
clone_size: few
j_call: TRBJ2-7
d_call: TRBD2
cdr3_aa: CASGGGLYEQYF
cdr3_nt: TGTGCCAGCGGGGGGGGGTTGTACGAGCAGTACTTC